This T cell receptor beta chain appears in the sequencing data of a study of immune characterization of retroperitoneal liposarcoma. TCRdb processed the PCR reads anew with MiXCR; each CDR3 protein has one entry. Of approximately 10,000 distinct CDR3 sequences in the sample, roughly 29% were seen once. This CDR3 is 13 amino acids long. The V end lost 6 bases, the J end lost 13 bases, and 19 bases lay between the germline ends. Germline-derived CDR1 and CDR2 are LGHNT and FRNRAP. This clonotype was seen a handful of times. V usage is TRBV12-5 and J usage is TRBJ2-1, with D possibly matching TRBD2 (5 bases). The TCR originated in a female donor with retroperitoneal liposarcoma. Sequencing was done on a sample of tumor tissue. CDR3 DNA: TGTGCTAGTGGGGAAGGGTGGGGAGAGACCCAGTTCTTC. Amino acid sequence: CASGEGWGETQFF.